The T cell receptor beta chain described here comes from a study of blood T cell repertoires in COVID-19. The wider study: Both acute and convalescent COVID-19 samples were obtained from the United States, Italy and Spain. The analysed material was cDNA or gDNA that came from T cells, B-cell-depleted T cells, or PBMCs.

Authors' processing steps: Estimates of nucleated cell counts were drawn from the amplification of reference gene primers. Sequenced by immunoSEQ multiplex PCR; TCRdb stores in-frame clones only, minus some. That table furnishes V, J and clone size, whereas the DNA furnished D and trimming. The profile covers roughly 220,000 clones, with 70% to 90% appearing a single time and approximately 2.9% taken by the ten largest. This clonotype was sampled from a man aged 55 to 70 with acute or convalescent COVID-19. Sequencing was performed on peripheral blood.

This CDR3 reads CASSQPDTVSIVAFF. CDR3 DNA sequence: TGCGCCAGCAGCCAGCCGGACACCGTCTCCATTGTGGCTTTCTTT. The genes are TRBV4-1 and TRBJ1-1; D might be TRBD1 (5 bases). Trimming pared 3 bases from V and 11 bases from J, leaving 22 bases between. Germline values: CDR1 MGHRA, CDR2 YSYEKL. This CDR3 is 15 amino acids long.